The 7 T cell receptor beta chains given below trace back to one sample, sequenced in a study of response to subunit inactivated influenza vaccine. One entry per CDR3 protein results from TCRdb running MiXCR on the RT-PCR reads. The sample gives 650,000 to 800,000 distinct CDR3 sequences, approximately 15% of which show up once; around 7.3% is in the top ten. The sequences come from PBMCs from blood, collected 14 to 15 days before vaccination. The receptors originated from a man in his fifties who received an inactivated influenza vaccine.

This clonotype was seen at least ten times. This chain uses TRBV5-1 with TRBJ2-3; 10 bases are shared with TRBD2. The CDR3 length is 15 residues. The ends lost 6 bases at V and 3 bases at J; junction bases unmatched: 7. Germline V lookup: CDR1 SGHRS, CDR2 YFSETQ. The CDR3 DNA follows: TGCGCCAGCACTACTAGCGGGGTCAGAACAGATACGCAGTATTTT. This sequence encodes CASTTSGVRTDTQYF.

This clonotype was counted many times. The rearrangement uses TRBV2 and TRBJ1-6; 9 bases are shared with TRBD1. V shed 7 bases and J 6 bases; nucleotides not matched to a gene: 4. This CDR3 comprises 14 residues. The germline V gene encodes CDR1 SNHLY and CDR2 FYNNEI. The CDR3 DNA reads as TGTGCCAGCATGCCGGGACAGGGTAATTCACCCCTCCACTTT. Residues: CASMPGQGNSPLHF.

This clonotype was recorded a few times. V usage is TRBV14 and J usage is TRBJ1-3; tentative D call: TRBD1 (5 bases). The germline V gene has CDR1 SGHDN and CDR2 FVKESK. There are 16 residues in the CDR3. V gave up 3 bases and J gave up 0 bases, with 12 bases separating them. This chain's CDR3 is CASSHARRDSGNTIYF. CDR3 coding DNA: TGTGCCAGCAGCCATGCCCGCAGGGACTCTGGAAACACCATATATTTT.

This clonotype has ten or more counts. This chain uses TRBV4-3 with TRBJ2-2; D remains unclear. This CDR3 has 14 amino acids. With 0 bases removed from V and 1 base from J, the gap between germline ends came to 3 bases. In germline, CDR1 is LGHNA, CDR2 YSLEER. CDR3 amino acids: CASSQEQNTGELFF. CDR3 coding DNA: TGCGCCAGCAGCCAAGAACAGAACACCGGGGAGCTGTTTTTT.

This clonotype was picked up a small number of times. This chain links TRBV2 with TRBJ1-6; D ambiguous. Trimming took off 1 base at V and 6 bases at J, with 7 bases between the two ends. The CDR3 is 14 residues long. Germline CDR1 SNHLY, CDR2 FYNNEI. Here the CDR3 reads CASSEGRSNSPLHF. DNA for the CDR3: TGTGCCAGCAGTGAAGGCAGGAGTAATTCACCCCTCCACTTT.

The genes are TRBV14 and TRBJ2-7; 8 bases line up with TRBD2. The CDR3 spans 18 residues. V shed 9 bases, J shed 4 bases, and the junction held 23 bases outside the gene matches. Per germline, CDR1 SGHDN and CDR2 FVKESK. CDR3 in DNA: TGTGCCAGTAGCTATGCGGGGGGCGTAACTTATACCTTTTACGAGCAGTACTTC. Encoded protein: CASSYAGGVTYTFYEQYF. The variable domain in full, with the rest retrieved from reference TRBV14 and TRBJ2-7, is EAGVTQFPSHSVIEKGQTVTLRCDPISGHDNLYWYRRVMGKEIKFLLHFVKESKQDESGMPNNRFLAERTGGTYSTLKVQPAELEDSGVYFCASSYAGGVTYTFYEQYFGPGTRLTVT.

V is TRBV7-2 and J is TRBJ2-7, with TRBD1 matching over 7 bases. Germline V gives CDR1 SGHTA, CDR2 FQGNSA. The CDR3 has 14 amino acids. V lost 4 bases, J lost 3 bases, and 6 bases stayed unmatched. CDR3 sequence (DNA): TGTGCCAGCAGCTCGGACGGGGACAGCTACGAGCAGTACTTC. This gives the protein CASSSDGDSYEQYF.